This T cell receptor (beta chain) originates from a study of shared T cell receptors in the human thymus. CDR3 length: 11 residues. V was pared by 6 bases and J by 4 bases, with 4 bases between. The germline V gene has CDR1 LGHNA and CDR2 YSLEER. The repertoire was sequenced with immunoSEQ multiplex PCR; TCRdb's copy has only in-frame clones and lacks some. Among some 700,000 clones listed, approximately 85% were seen once. The sample was also linked to a second study, of human thymus T cells. That study adds: The thymus tissue came from resections taken during corrective heart surgery. What related research reported was that thymic repertoires overlapped highly among unrelated individuals.

The sample comprised thymocytes. This TCR was sampled from a girl less than two years old with a congenital heart defect. The chain joins TRBV4-3 to TRBJ2-1; D uncertain. The CDR3 DNA is TGCGCCAGCAGTGAGTACAATGAGCAGTTCTTC. Translation gives CASSEYNEQFF.